A selection of T cell receptor beta chains follows, all from one sample in a study of CD8+CD57+ T cells in acquired aplastic anemia. TCRdb reprocessed the reads via MiXCR and lists one record per CDR3 protein. The sample gives around 180,000 distinct CDR3 sequences, around 60% of which show up once; 45% is in the top ten. The sequenced material came from sorted CD4+, CD8+, or CD8+CD57+ T cells (not recorded which) from PBMCs. These receptor sequences come from a human donor in good health. Each CDR3 is given without its conserved first and last residue.

j_gene: TRBJ2-3; v_gene: TRBV7-2; CDR3aa: ASSALPPGDTQY
j_gene: TRBJ2-1; v_gene: TRBV24-1; CDR3aa: ATSDGTSNEQF
j_gene: TRBJ2-7; v_gene: TRBV15; CDR3aa: ATSPPARESSYEQY
j_gene: TRBJ2-7; v_gene: TRBV9; CDR3aa: ASSVGGGAAT
j_gene: TRBJ2-3; v_gene: TRBV5-6; CDR3aa: ASSLYAGGTDTQY
j_gene: TRBJ1-1; v_gene: TRBV10-3; CDR3aa: AIRDRVLNTEAF
j_gene: TRBJ1-4; v_gene: TRBV24-1; CDR3aa: ATSKTGGDGKLF
j_gene: TRBJ2-3; v_gene: TRBV24-1; CDR3aa: ATSDPLTDTQY
j_gene: TRBJ1-4; v_gene: TRBV12-3/TRBV12-4; CDR3aa: ASSLGQANEKLF
j_gene: TRBJ1-1; v_gene: TRBV4-1; CDR3aa: ASSQDSGMNTEAF
j_gene: TRBJ2-1; v_gene: TRBV15; CDR3aa: ATSSLGIAGGRSSYNEQF
j_gene: TRBJ1-1; v_gene: TRBV5-4; CDR3aa: ASSVSLMNTEAF
j_gene: TRBJ2-7; v_gene: TRBV5-4; CDR3aa: ASSFQGKAQY
j_gene: TRBJ2-1; v_gene: TRBV24-1; CDR3aa: ATQQGAGYNEQF
j_gene: TRBJ1-5; v_gene: TRBV5-1; CDR3aa: ASSLEGANQPQH
j_gene: TRBJ2-7; v_gene: TRBV10-3; CDR3aa: AISSDFLSYEQY
j_gene: TRBJ2-1; v_gene: TRBV7-8; CDR3aa: ASSPPYRDRDSNEQF
j_gene: TRBJ2-3; v_gene: TRBV10-3; CDR3aa: AISVGASGTGTDTQY
j_gene: TRBJ2-5; v_gene: TRBV2; CDR3aa: ASKEGPETQY
j_gene: TRBJ2-7; v_gene: TRBV4-2; CDR3aa: ASSQGERYEQY
j_gene: TRBJ2-1; v_gene: TRBV5-6; CDR3aa: ASSLVLRTSGNEQF
j_gene: TRBJ1-2; v_gene: TRBV2; CDR3aa: ASSDSGTFYGYT
j_gene: TRBJ1-5; v_gene: TRBV20-1; CDR3aa: SATLGSNQPQH
j_gene: TRBJ1-2; v_gene: TRBV5-4; CDR3aa: ASSRWGSDGYT
j_gene: TRBJ2-5; v_gene: TRBV7-2; CDR3aa: ASSLAGTETLY
j_gene: TRBJ1-4; v_gene: TRBV7-9; CDR3aa: ASRPNERTVGEKLF
j_gene: TRBJ2-7; v_gene: TRBV10-3; CDR3aa: ASSIGDRGAEQY
j_gene: TRBJ2-5; v_gene: TRBV6-2/TRBV6-3; CDR3aa: ASSLLAGGPQTQY
j_gene: TRBJ1-1; v_gene: TRBV12-3/TRBV12-4; CDR3aa: ASSSTQRASEAF
j_gene: TRBJ1-5; v_gene: TRBV6-1; CDR3aa: ASSEYIQVSNQPQH
j_gene: TRBJ2-2; v_gene: TRBV20-1; CDR3aa: SARDLTGNTGELF